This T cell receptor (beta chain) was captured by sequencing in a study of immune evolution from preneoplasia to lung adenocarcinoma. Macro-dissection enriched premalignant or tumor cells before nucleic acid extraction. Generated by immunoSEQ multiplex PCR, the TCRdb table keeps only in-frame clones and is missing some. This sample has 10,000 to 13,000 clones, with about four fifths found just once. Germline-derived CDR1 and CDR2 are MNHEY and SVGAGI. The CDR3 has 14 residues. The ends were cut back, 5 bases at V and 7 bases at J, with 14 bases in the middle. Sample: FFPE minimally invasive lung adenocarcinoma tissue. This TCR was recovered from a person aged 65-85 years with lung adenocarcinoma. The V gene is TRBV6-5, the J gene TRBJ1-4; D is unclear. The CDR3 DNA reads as TGTGCCAGCAGTAGAAGTATAAAGGCTGAAAAACTGTTTTTT. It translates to CASSRSIKAEKLFF.